This T cell receptor beta chain emerged from a study of T cells in tuberculosis. Across the whole study: A South African cohort included IGRA-negative adolescents, latently infected IGRA-positive adolescents and adults with active tuberculosis. PBMC were archived before or within 7 days of starting treatment. The study, taken as a whole, reports: Active tuberculosis TCR-alpha repertoires lay closer to GMM-specific TCRs than IGRA-negative controls, suggesting clonal expansion. Selection depended on which cryopreserved specimens were available.

V lost 4 bases to trimming and J lost 7 bases; unmatched junction nucleotides: 9. Germline-derived CDR1 and CDR2 are MDHEN and SYDVKM. This CDR3 has 15 amino acids. Described time point: new active TB diagnosis, blood taken before or within 7 days of starting treatment. TCRdb's table, derived via immunoSEQ multiplex PCR, lists solely in-frame clones and lacks some. The sample lists 30,000 to 35,000 clones, about 90% occurring once. Worth noting for this clone: The antigen is undetermined.

The sequencing used PBMCs, collected at tuberculosis diagnosis. The rearrangement links TRBV28 to TRBJ2-2; 7 nucleotides line up with TRBD1. This clonotype was sampled from an adult with tuberculosis. Some clones in this sample may be carry-over from other donors' samples. CDR3 region: CASSSPPDRDGELFF. The CDR3 nucleotides read TGTGCCAGCAGTTCCCCACCCGACAGGGACGGGGAGCTGTTTTTT.